This record looks at one TCR beta chain sequence and its context. Its matching antigen is unknown. CDR1 and CDR2 from the germline V gene are KGHSH and LQKENI. V was trimmed by 3 bases and J by 2 bases, leaving 4 bases between them. The CDR3 contains 13 residues. The data are from a study of cytomegalovirus exposure and HLA in healthy donors. Overall study results and limits: Reports state that TCR beta sequences accurately predicted most subjects' HLA-A and HLA-B alleles. A prior analysis recorded that most TCR beta V segments were productive about 90% or about 30% of the time. One variant, a missense change in DCLRE1C, was linked in a later analysis to TCR beta V- and J-gene trimming.

13 Jbeta primers and 60 Vbeta primers were used for the PCR. Repertoires were generated with immunoSEQ multiplex PCR, while TCRdb's copy carries only in-frame clones and drops some. Its clone listing holds tens of thousands of clones. The specimen sequenced was PBMCs. The chain employs TRBV18 and TRBJ2-2; the D is unclear. The TCR originated in a middle-aged man in good health and CMV-seropositive. The CDR3 loop reads CASSPRNTGELFF. The CDR3 DNA reads as TGTGCCAGCTCACCGCGCAACACCGGGGAGCTGTTTTTT.